These T cell receptor beta chains were read from a single sample in a study of blood T cell repertoires in COVID-19. Measured with immunoSEQ multiplex PCR; TCRdb has only the in-frame clones, and not every one. This sample has fewer than 350,000 clones, with less than 85% found just once. Sequencing was done on a sample of PBMCs or T cells enriched from blood (not recorded which). These receptors originate from a woman aged 25 to 39 who had been exposed to COVID-19. Each CDR3 is given with its conserved first and last residue. D genes are given only for firm matches.

TRBV30,TRBJ2-1,TRBD2,CAWSALAGYNEQFF
TRBV12-3/TRBV12-4,TRBJ1-2,NA,CVSGGQFYGYTF
TRBV12-5,TRBJ1-2,TRBD1,CASGLELLDRGNYGYTF
TRBV5-1,TRBJ2-2,TRBD1,CASSLIPGGPSTGELFF
TRBV18,TRBJ2-5,TRBD2,CASSPPRLAGGTQETQYF
TRBV7-2,TRBJ1-5,TRBD1,CASSAPGGSNQPQHF
TRBV5-4,TRBJ2-5,NA,CASSLGSKQETQYF
TRBV19,TRBJ1-5,NA,CASSSAGANQPQHF
TRBV6-5,TRBJ2-1,TRBD2,CASSLTSGNYNEQFF
TRBV6-5,TRBJ2-7,TRBD1,CASRQTGDNEQYF
TRBV6-1,TRBJ2-2,TRBD2,CASSEGTSEPGELFF
TRBV19,TRBJ1-5,NA,CASRKQGRSNQPQHF
TRBV9,TRBJ1-2,NA,CASSVIGYGGYTF
TRBV7-3,TRBJ1-2,NA,CASSSSLDYGYTF
TRBV6-5,TRBJ2-1,TRBD2,CASSPLAGTYNEQFF
TRBV7-9,TRBJ1-1,NA,CASSLVSPQEPEAFF
TRBV27,TRBJ2-2,NA,CASSCPEGACTGELFF
TRBV19,TRBJ1-5,NA,CASSGPLEPQHF
TRBV30,TRBJ1-1,NA,CAWADTYTEAFF
TRBV12-3/TRBV12-4,TRBJ2-3,TRBD2,CASSLGPAGGRYF
TRBV27,TRBJ2-7,NA,CATSYRDISPPGIPYEQYF
TRBV7-9,TRBJ1-1,NA,CASSPQAYPEAFF
TRBV6-5,TRBJ1-1,NA,CASSYFGGGTEAFF
TRBV30,TRBJ2-3,TRBD2,CAWGTSGGPGDTQYF
TRBV9,TRBJ2-7,TRBD2,CASSVGGGGSYEQYF
TRBV4-1,TRBJ2-1,NA,CASRLSEGSSYNEQFF
TRBV7-9,TRBJ1-6,NA,CASSSLLGYSPLHF
TRBV27,TRBJ1-2,NA,CASSLFGGENYGYTF
TRBV7-9,TRBJ1-1,NA,CASSPRNGAWGEAFF
TRBV27,TRBJ2-2,TRBD1,CASSRKLGQITGELFF